A selection of T cell receptor beta chains follows, all from one sample in a study of control samples from healthy donors and cancer patients. Sequencing was performed with immunoSEQ multiplex PCR; in TCRdb, only in-frame clones are kept and a portion is missing. The sample has approximately 170,000 clones, around 90% seen once; the top ten hold roughly 0.7%. The sample taken for sequencing was blood. The receptor set was obtained from a woman aged 25-40 years in good health. Each CDR3 is given with its conserved first and last residue. Fields, in order: V gene, J gene, D gene, clone size, CDR3 protein, CDR3 DNA. The D gene is left open where the match is weak. Clone size is stated in some rows and not others, as once, few, many or a class when expanded.

TRBV28	TRBJ2-1	TRBD1	-	CASSTPGTGAGNEQFF	TGTGCCAGCAGTACCCCCGGGACAGGGGCTGGGAATGAGCAGTTCTTC
TRBV4-1	TRBJ2-4	-	once	CASSQVPDKNIQYF	TGCGCCAGCAGCCAAGTCCCGGATAAAAACATTCAGTACTTC
TRBV18	TRBJ2-3	-	-	CASSLVGQSADTQYF	TGTGCCAGCTCACTCGTGGGCCAGTCCGCAGATACGCAGTATTTT
TRBV4-2	TRBJ2-1	TRBD2	once	CASSQVGASGSYNEQFF	TGTGCCAGCAGCCAAGTCGGCGCTAGCGGATCCTACAATGAGCAGTTCTTC
TRBV4-2	TRBJ1-4	-	-	CASSQDKGAVLATNEKLFF	TGTGCCAGCAGCCAAGATAAGGGAGCCGTACTTGCAACTAATGAAAAACTGTTTTTT
TRBV15	TRBJ1-1	-	-	CATSRDPGRGTEAFF	TGTGCCACCAGCAGAGACCCAGGGAGGGGCACTGAAGCTTTCTTT
TRBV19	TRBJ1-5	-	-	CASSPTGNQPQHF	TGTGCCAGTAGTCCGACAGGCAATCAGCCCCAGCATTTT
TRBV12-3/TRBV12-4	TRBJ2-3	-	few	CASSLVDRQYF	TGTGCCAGCAGTTTAGTCGATAGGCAGTATTTT
TRBV7-2	TRBJ1-5	-	-	CASSYRFNQPQHF	TGTGCCAGCAGTTACAGGTTTAATCAGCCCCAGCATTTT
TRBV2	TRBJ1-6	TRBD1	-	CASSVGQGLSPLHF	TGTGCCAGCAGTGTAGGACAGGGATTGTCACCCCTCCACTTT
TRBV2	TRBJ2-1	TRBD2	-	CASRKLAGVNEQFF	TGTGCCAGCAGGAAACTAGCGGGAGTAAATGAGCAGTTCTTC
TRBV5-4	TRBJ2-5	-	few	CASSHLPGTDLGETQYF	TGTGCCAGCAGCCACCTCCCCGGGACTGACCTTGGGGAGACCCAGTACTTC
TRBV5-1	TRBJ1-6	-	-	CASSLTGGGGINSPLHF	TGCGCCAGCAGCCTAACAGGCGGGGGAGGAATTAATTCACCCCTCCACTTT
TRBV27	TRBJ2-1	TRBD1	-	CASSLLGQGIYEQFF	TGTGCCAGCAGTTTATTGGGACAGGGGATCTATGAGCAGTTCTTC
TRBV29-1	TRBJ2-7	TRBD1	-	CSVEVVQGEQGAYEQYF	TGCAGCGTTGAAGTGGTACAGGGGGAACAAGGGGCCTACGAGCAGTACTTC
TRBV3-1/TRBV3-2	TRBJ2-2	TRBD1	-	CASSQMGQGFGELFF	TGTGCCAGCAGCCAAATGGGACAGGGATTCGGGGAGCTGTTTTTT
TRBV6-4	TRBJ2-3	-	-	CASSQQGGSTDTQYF	TGTGCCAGCAGTCAACAGGGAGGAAGCACAGATACGCAGTATTTT
TRBV10-1	TRBJ2-4	-	-	CASSESTAQNIQYF	TGCGCCAGCAGTGAGTCGACGGCTCAAAACATTCAGTACTTC
TRBV25-1	TRBJ1-6	-	once	CASSEWMSENSPLHF	TGTGCCAGCAGTGAATGGATGTCAGAAAATTCACCCCTCCACTTT
TRBV7-9	TRBJ1-1	-	-	CASSPQLNTEAFF	TGTGCCAGCAGCCCCCAGTTGAACACTGAAGCTTTCTTT
TRBV7-3	TRBJ1-1	-	-	CASSLTPADEAFF	TGTGCCAGCAGCTTAACCCCTGCTGATGAAGCTTTCTTT
TRBV27	TRBJ2-1	-	-	CASSTNDYYNEQFF	TGTGCCAGCAGTACGAACGACTACTACAATGAGCAGTTCTTC
TRBV6-2/TRBV6-3	TRBJ1-1	-	-	CASSYMENTEAFF	TGTGCCAGCAGTTACATGGAGAACACTGAAGCTTTCTTT
TRBV18	TRBJ1-3	-	once	CASSQQLGGSGNTIYF	TGTGCCAGCTCACAACAATTAGGGGGCTCTGGAAACACCATATATTTT
TRBV6-2/TRBV6-3	TRBJ2-1	-	-	CASSTTSTLFSNNEQFF	TGTGCCAGCAGTACGACCTCTACTCTTTTTTCGAACAATGAGCAGTTCTTC
TRBV7-3	TRBJ2-1	TRBD1	-	CASSDGQGRGEQFF	TGTGCCAGCAGCGACGGACAGGGCCGAGGAGAGCAGTTCTTC
TRBV4-1	TRBJ1-2	-	-	CASSQDHYGYTF	TGCGCCAGCAGCCAAGACCACTATGGCTACACCTTC
TRBV7-9	TRBJ2-7	-	-	CASSSEYEQYF	TGTGCCAGCAGCTCCGAATACGAGCAGTACTTC
TRBV11-2	TRBJ2-5	TRBD2	-	CASSLGRAGVEETQYF	TGTGCCAGCAGCTTAGGTCGAGCGGGAGTGGAAGAGACCCAGTACTTC
TRBV18	TRBJ2-1	TRBD2	-	CASSPPGLAGPNEQFF	TGTGCCAGCTCACCACCCGGACTAGCGGGACCCAATGAGCAGTTCTTC
TRBV6-2/TRBV6-3	TRBJ2-3	-	-	CASSFFGDTQYF	TGTGCCAGCAGTTTCTTTGGAGATACGCAGTATTTT
TRBV28	TRBJ1-6	-	-	CASSLGTGNGFYNSPLHF	TGTGCCAGCAGTTTGGGTACAGGGAATGGATTCTATAATTCACCCCTCCACTTT
TRBV18	TRBJ2-1	-	once	CASPPGDPYNEQFF	TGTGCCAGCCCACCGGGGGACCCCTACAATGAGCAGTTCTTC
TRBV6-5	TRBJ1-5	TRBD1	-	CASSYRQGRQPQHF	TGTGCCAGCAGTTACCGACAGGGACGACAGCCCCAGCATTTT
TRBV15	TRBJ2-3	-	-	CATGRDFSTDTQYF	TGTGCCACCGGACGGGACTTCAGCACAGATACGCAGTATTTT
TRBV5-4	TRBJ1-2	-	once	CATLTFRGYTF	TGTGCCACCCTCACTTTTCGTGGCTACACCTTC
TRBV19	TRBJ1-1	TRBD1	-	CASSGTAVSPRMF	TGTGCCAGTAGTGGGACAGCAGTTTCTCCCCGTATGTTT
TRBV5-4	TRBJ2-7	TRBD2	-	CASSYIAGGPGEQYF	TGTGCCAGCAGCTACATAGCGGGAGGGCCAGGCGAGCAGTACTTC
TRBV7-8	TRBJ2-7	TRBD1	-	CASSLVPAGQGSYEQYF	TGTGCCAGCAGCTTAGTCCCGGCGGGACAGGGTTCCTACGAGCAGTACTTC
TRBV9	TRBJ1-5	TRBD1	-	CASSPNQGGPQHF	TGTGCCAGCAGCCCCAACCAGGGGGGGCCCCAGCATTTT
TRBV6-5	TRBJ2-5	-	-	CASTPVPQETQYF	TGTGCCAGCACGCCGGTACCCCAAGAGACCCAGTACTTC
TRBV6-4	TRBJ1-5	-	-	CASSEGSNQPQHF	TGTGCCAGCAGTGAAGGTTCCAATCAGCCCCAGCATTTT
TRBV5-4	TRBJ1-2	-	-	CASSFSGGGYGYTF	TGTGCCAGCAGCTTTTCGGGGGGCGGCTATGGCTACACCTTC
TRBV28	TRBJ1-2	-	-	CASSTSSGAPLYGYTF	TGTGCCAGCAGCACATCCTCGGGGGCGCCCCTCTATGGCTACACCTTC
TRBV19	TRBJ1-3	-	-	CASSTRTASSGNTIYF	TGTGCCAGTAGTACTAGGACAGCAAGCTCTGGAAACACCATATATTTT
TRBV7-9	TRBJ1-5	TRBD1	-	CASSLEGGQGDQPQHF	TGTGCCAGCAGCTTAGAGGGGGGACAGGGCGATCAGCCCCAGCATTTT